This is a list of T cell receptor beta chains from one sample in a study of cytomegalovirus exposure and HLA in healthy donors. Only in-frame clones appear in the TCRdb table, and some are missing; sequencing was by immunoSEQ multiplex PCR. The sample contains roughly 84,000 clones, 65% to 85% of which appear only once. Sequencing was performed on PBMCs. The receptors were gathered from a man over 45 in good health and CMV-seronegative. Both conserved end residues are part of each CDR3. Fields, in order: CDR3 length, J gene, clone size, D gene, V gene, CDR3 DNA, CDR3 protein. D genes are given only for firm matches. Some rows have no size entry. The others give once, few or many, or a class for an expanded clone.

14 | TRBJ2-1 | . | . | TRBV4-1 | TGCGCCAGCAGCCGGTCACAGGGTTGGAAGGGAAAGTTCTTC | CASSRSQGWKGKFF
16 | TRBJ1-1 | . | TRBD1 | TRBV2 | TGTGCCAGCAGGGAAGGGGATAGGGGGCCCAGCGCTGAAGCTTTCTTT | CASREGDRGPSAEAFF
16 | TRBJ2-1 | . | TRBD2 | TRBV4-1 | TGCGCCAGCAGCCTTACAGGCGGGAGCTCCTACAATGAGCAGTTCTTC | CASSLTGGSSYNEQFF
16 | TRBJ2-2 | few | TRBD2 | TRBV19 | TGTGCCAGTAGTGTTCAGCGGGGGTCCTACACCGGGGAGCTGTTTTTT | CASSVQRGSYTGELFF
16 | TRBJ1-1 | . | . | TRBV4-2 | TGTGCCAGCAGTCAAGCCCGGGACGAACCGAGGGGGGAAGCTTTCTTT | CASSQARDEPRGEAFF
13 | TRBJ2-1 | . | . | TRBV7-3 | TGTGCCAGCAGCTTATCAGGTAAAGGTGAGCAGTTCTTC | CASSLSGKGEQFF
16 | TRBJ2-1 | few | TRBD2 | TRBV23-1 | TGCGCCAGCAGTCAATTACGGGGGGAGTCCTACAATGAGCAGTTCTTC | CASSQLRGESYNEQFF
12 | TRBJ1-1 | . | TRBD1 | TRBV5-1 | TGCGCCAGCAGCCAGGACAGGGGTGAAGCTTTCTTT | CASSQDRGEAFF
14 | TRBJ1-2 | . | . | TRBV7-8 | TGTGCCAGCAGCCCCCGAGGAATGAACTATGGCTACACCTTC | CASSPRGMNYGYTF
12 | TRBJ2-7 | . | . | TRBV18 | TGTGCCAGCTCACCGCTACAGGGTGAGCAGTACTTC | CASSPLQGEQYF
18 | TRBJ1-5 | . | . | TRBV6-7 | TGTGCCAGCAGCCAGGGATACCCCACCTTTTATAGCAATCAGCCCCAGCATTTT | CASSQGYPTFYSNQPQHF
16 | TRBJ1-4 | . | . | TRBV19 | TGTGCCAGTAGTATAGACTTCATCGGGACTAATGAAAAACTGTTTTTT | CASSIDFIGTNEKLFF
14 | TRBJ2-2 | once | TRBD2 | TRBV7-9 | TGTGCCAGCAGGGGATCCGGGGGGAACGGGGAGCTGTTTTTT | CASRGSGGNGELFF
16 | TRBJ2-3 | . | TRBD2 | TRBV2 | TGTGCCAGCAGTGAAGTAAGCGGGGGGCCAGAGGATACGCAGTATTTT | CASSEVSGGPEDTQYF
13 | TRBJ2-7 | . | TRBD2 | TRBV10-2 | TGCGCCAGCAAACCTAGCGGGGGGACCGAGCAGTACTTC | CASKPSGGTEQYF
14 | TRBJ2-2 | . | . | TRBV7-8 | TGTGCCAGCAGCTTACCCGGGGGTTCCGGGGAGCTGTTTTTT | CASSLPGGSGELFF
15 | TRBJ1-1 | . | . | TRBV6-1 | TGTGCCAGCAGTAATACAGGGTTGGTGAACACTGAAGCTTTCTTT | CASSNTGLVNTEAFF
12 | TRBJ2-3 | . | . | TRBV7-2 | TGTGCCAGCAGCCCCGAGGCGTATACGCAGTATTTT | CASSPEAYTQYF
13 | TRBJ2-3 | . | . | TRBV6-4 | TGTGCCAGCAGTGACAGGGGGACAGATACGCAGTATTTT | CASSDRGTDTQYF
15 | TRBJ1-6 | . | . | TRBV27 | TGTGCCAGCAACGCAGGGCGTTTGTATAATTCACCCCTCCACTTT | CASNAGRLYNSPLHF
20 | TRBJ2-3 | . | TRBD2 | TRBV7-8 | TGTGCCAGCAGCCCGGAGGGAGGGAAACTAGCGGGGGGAGGGGCAGATACGCAGTATTTT | CASSPEGGKLAGGGADTQYF
14 | TRBJ1-4 | . | . | TRBV5-1 | TGCGCCAGCAGCTTGAGGGGAGGCATTGAAAAACTGTTTTTT | CASSLRGGIEKLFF
13 | TRBJ1-1 | . | TRBD1 | TRBV7-9 | TGTGCCAGCAGCTTAACAGGGGTAGTTGAAGCTTTCTTT | CASSLTGVVEAFF
12 | TRBJ1-2 | . | . | TRBV29-1 | TGCAGCGCCGAGATTGGTAACTATGGCTACACCTTC | CSAEIGNYGYTF
16 | TRBJ2-1 | . | TRBD1 | TRBV19 | TGTGCCAGTAGTCGCACAGGGGATGGTCTTCGGGACGGGTACCTCTTC | CASSRTGDGLRDGYLF
13 | TRBJ1-1 | . | TRBD1 | TRBV28 | TGTGCCAGCAGGACAGGGGGGGGTCCTGAAGCTTTCTTT | CASRTGGGPEAFF
16 | TRBJ2-3 | . | . | TRBV5-1 | TGCGCCAGCAGTCGTGGGGGGGCAGGTGCCACAGATACGCAGTATTTT | CASSRGGAGATDTQYF